The 8 T cell receptor beta chains listed next were all sequenced from one sample in a study of blood T cell repertoires in COVID-19. TCRdb's table, derived via immunoSEQ multiplex PCR, lists solely in-frame clones and lacks some. The sample consists of about 150,000 clones, about 86% of them appearing once. The sequenced sample was peripheral blood. All receptors derive from a man aged 65 to 85 with acute or convalescent COVID-19.

The chain links TRBV27 to TRBJ2-7, with 8 bases identical to TRBD1. Losses at the gene ends were 4 bases for V and 5 bases for J; bases not matched to a gene: 7. The germline V gene has CDR1 MNHEY and CDR2 SMNVEV (reference sequence). The CDR3 is 14 amino acids. As DNA, the CDR3 is TGTGCCAGCAGTTCCCTTGGACAGGGCCACGAGCAGTACTTC. Protein: CASSSLGQGHEQYF.

V usage is TRBV18 and J usage is TRBJ2-1; TRBD1 matches at 7 bases. The CDR3 is made up of 18 amino acids. Trimming cost V 5 bases and J 1 base; bases outside gene matches: 14. Germline V lookup: CDR1 KGHSH, CDR2 LQKENI. The CDR3, as DNA: TGTGCCAGCTCATCCCTCGTATTAGACAGGGTTTCCTACAATGAGCAGTTCTTC. Protein sequence: CASSSLVLDRVSYNEQFF.

The V gene is TRBV28, the J gene TRBJ2-7; 9 nucleotides line up with TRBD1. J gave up 11 bases and V 6 bases, and 8 bases lay outside the gene matches. The CDR3 has 12 residues. CDR1 and CDR2 from the germline V gene are MDHEN and SYDVKM. CDR3 protein: CASRTGQGLEYF. CDR3 in DNA: TGTGCCAGCAGAACGGGACAGGGTCTTGAGTACTTC.

Details on this clone: Other DNA sequences in the same sample also yield this CDR3. The chain combines TRBV11-2 with TRBJ1-1, with D unclear. Germline CDR1 and CDR2: SGHAT and FQNNGV. The CDR3 has 14 residues. V lost 1 base, J lost 3 bases, and 9 bases lay in between. The CDR3 DNA is TGTGCCAGCAGCTTAGGGGCGGGGTACACTGAAGCTTTCTTT. Amino acid sequence: CASSLGAGYTEAFF.

This clone has more than one count but fewer than ten. The chain uses TRBV7-9 and TRBJ2-7; unclear D gene. This CDR3 is built from 13 residues. Trimming pared 5 bases from V and 1 base from J, leaving 9 bases between. CDR1 SEHNR and CDR2 FQNEAQ come from the germline V gene (reference sequence). Here the CDR3 DNA reads TGTGCCAGCAGCGGCAACAGTTCCTACGAGCAGTACTTC. Translated: CASSGNSSYEQYF.

This clone has just one count. This sequence joins TRBV4-2 and TRBJ2-7; 10 positions agree with TRBD2. Germline V gene sequence: CDR1 LGHNA, CDR2 YNFKEQ. The CDR3 extends over 16 amino acids. Germline trimming cut 0 bases from V and 6 bases from J; bases unmatched to any gene: 8. DNA for the CDR3: TGTGCCAGCAGCCAAGATTCGCTAGCGGGAGCTAGCGAGCAGTACTTC. Amino acids: CASSQDSLAGASEQYF.

The chain joins TRBV27 to TRBJ1-2; TRBD1 agrees at 10 bases. Trimming cost V 8 bases and J 7 bases; bases outside gene matches: 10. The CDR3 has 14 amino acids. Germline CDR1 is MNHEY and CDR2 is SMNVEV (reference sequence). The CDR3 loop reads CASARRQGAGGYTF. CDR3 sequence (DNA): TGTGCCAGCGCCCGGAGACAGGGGGCCGGTGGCTACACCTTC.

The count of this clone is one. The rearrangement uses TRBV6-6 and TRBJ1-2; possibly TRBD1 for D (5 bases). The germline V gene has CDR1 MNHNY and CDR2 SVGAGI (reference sequence). The V end lost 6 bases, the J end lost 0 bases, and 8 bases lay between the germline ends. The CDR3 is 13 amino acids. CDR3 loop: CASRSTANYGYTF. The CDR3 DNA is TGTGCCAGCAGATCGACAGCTAACTATGGCTACACCTTC.